The 5 T cell receptor beta chains below were found in one sample sequenced in a study of T cell responses to AZD1222 COVID-19 vaccine. Repertoires were generated with immunoSEQ multiplex PCR, while TCRdb's copy carries only in-frame clones and drops some. The top ten clones hold less than 4.5% of a sample with 110,000 to 150,000 clones, 90% to 95% of them seen once. Sequenced here: peripheral blood, sampled on day 0 of AZD1222 vaccination. The receptors shown here come from an adult in good health.

The rearrangement links TRBV2 to TRBJ2-7; TRBD1 is a possible D gene (6 bases). V gave up 6 bases and J gave up 6 bases, with 15 bases separating them. The CDR3 is 13 residues long. Germline V CDR1 and CDR2: SNHLY, FYNNEI. The DNA for the CDR3 is TGTGCCAGCAGCGATTCCCAGGGGAGCGAGCAGTACTTC. It is translated as CASSDSQGSEQYF.

In this sample, this clone turned up once. This rearrangement joins TRBV24-1 to TRBJ2-1; D unresolved. The CDR3 is made up of 13 amino acids. The germline V gene encodes CDR1 KGHDR and CDR2 SFDVKD. The V end was cut by 7 bases, the J end by 4 bases, with 10 bases between. As DNA, the CDR3 is TGTGCCACCAGCCCTAACCTATACAATGAGCAGTTCTTC. It codes for CATSPNLYNEQFF.

The J gene is TRBJ2-1, the V gene TRBV19; maybe TRBD2 (5 bases). In germline, CDR1 is LNHDA, CDR2 SQIVND (reference sequence). Trimming shortened V by 0 bases and J by 2 bases, and 8 bases separated the two germline ends. This CDR3 is 15 amino acids long. The CDR3 loop is CASSIEPGTYNEQFF. The CDR3 DNA reads TGTGCCAGTAGTATAGAACCGGGAACCTACAATGAGCAGTTCTTC.

This clone is a singleton in its sample. The chain recombines TRBV9 with TRBJ2-5; 7 bases align to TRBD2. CDR3 length: 12 amino acids. V lost 7 bases to trimming and J lost 3 bases; unmatched junction nucleotides: 3. Germline loops: CDR1 SGDLS, CDR2 YYNGEE. CDR3 bases: TGTGCCAGCGCCCGGGGGGAAGAGACCCAGTACTTC. It encodes CASARGEETQYF.

The chain uses TRBV6-5 and TRBJ1-1; D gene unclear. The CDR3 contains 15 residues. Germline CDR1 reads MNHEY; CDR2 reads SVGAGI. Trimming stripped 4 bases from V and 3 bases from J, with 15 bases between. CDR3 residues: CASSSQTWSHTEAFF. The CDR3 DNA reads TGTGCCAGCAGTTCCCAGACCTGGTCGCACACTGAAGCTTTCTTT.